Below, 23 T cell receptor beta chains from the same sample are listed, as sequenced in a study of vaccination effects on CD4 cells after COVID-19 (dated 2022 in TCRdb). These receptors are not linked to any known antigen. The library was obtained by the immunoSEQ multiplex PCR assay. The source is immuneACCESS, and TCRdb retained only in-frame sequences with V and J called. Part of the clones is not carried over; for the studies checked, unresolved V genes explain less than half of this, and the remainder is unexplained. The sample table contains about 79,000 clones; only one count was recorded for around 70% of them. 1.5% to 2% of the sample is taken by the ten largest. In the ViraFEST assay, PBMC were stimulated with viral peptide pools, and TCR sequencing was then used to find antigen-specific CD4+ T cell clonotypes based on their expansion. After around ten days of culture, CD4+ T cells were isolated with the EasySep CD4+ T cell isolation kit.

The sample here was CD4+ T cells from PBMCs cultured with HCoV-229E spike peptides, taken before COVID-19 vaccination. Per the publication, the cell subset or site label means: HCoV-229E spike overlapping peptide pool stimulation. Receptor source: a human donor who received a COVID-19 vaccine.

This chain links TRBV9 with TRBJ1-3, with D perhaps TRBD1 (5 bases). The CDR3 length is 18 residues. CDR1 is SGDLS and CDR2 is YYNGEE in the germline V gene. Trimming removed 1 base from V and 0 bases from J, with 17 bases in between. CDR3: CASSVTVRAGDSGNTIYF. The CDR3 DNA reads TGTGCCAGCAGCGTAACGGTCCGGGCGGGGGACTCTGGAAACACCATATATTTT. Looking up the rest from reference TRBV9 and TRBJ1-3 gives the full variable domain: DSGVTQTPKHLITATGQRVTLRCSPRSGDLSVYWYQQSLDQGLQFLIQYYNGEERAKGNILERFSAQQFPDLHSELNLSSLELGDSALYFCASSVTVRAGDSGNTIYFGEGSWLTVV.

This clone appeared once. CDR3 DNA: TGTGCCTGGGGCGCAGGGGCCCATAATCAGCCCCAGCATTTT. Amino acid sequence: CAWGAGAHNQPQHF. The chain couples TRBV30 to TRBJ1-5, with D perhaps matching TRBD1 (6 bases). The ends were cut back, 5 bases at V and 4 bases at J, with 15 bases in the middle. The CDR3 sequence is 14 residues long. Germline V gives CDR1 GTSNPN, CDR2 SVGIG (reference sequence). The variable domain in full, completed from reference TRBV30 and TRBJ1-5, reads SQTIHQWPATLVQPVGSPLSLECTVEGTSNPNLYWYRQAAGRGLQLLFYSVGIGQISSEVPQNLSASRPQDRQFILSSKKLLLSDSGFYLCAWGAGAHNQPQHFGDGTRLSIL.

This rearrangement joins TRBV5-1 to TRBJ2-1, with TRBD2 matching over 13 bases. In germline, CDR1 is SGHRS, CDR2 YFSETQ. Unmatched junction bases numbered 11, after V lost 4 bases and J lost 7 bases. The CDR3 totals 17 residues. CDR3 in DNA: TGCGCCAGCAGCCCCCCCGGGACTAGCGGGGTGGCGAATGAGCAGTTCTTC. It codes for CASSPPGTSGVANEQFF.

The V gene is TRBV5-4, the J gene TRBJ2-2; tentatively, D is TRBD1 or TRBD2 (5 bases each). The V gene's germline CDR1 is SGHNT and CDR2 YYREEE (reference sequence). V was pared by 1 base and J by 6 bases, with 10 bases between. The CDR3 totals 14 residues. The CDR3 region is CASSLHKGPGELFF. The CDR3 DNA follows: TGTGCCAGCAGCTTGCACAAGGGACCCGGGGAGCTGTTTTTT.

The chain employs TRBV6-5 and TRBJ2-1, with 7 bases fitting TRBD1. The CDR3 spans 15 residues. The V segment lost 6 bases and the J segment 2 bases; nucleotides outside the gene matches: 7. From germline, CDR1 is MNHEY and CDR2 SVGAGI. As DNA, the CDR3 is TGTGCCAGCAGCCTAGACAGGGTCGCCTACAATGAGCAGTTCTTC. It translates to CASSLDRVAYNEQFF.

The DNA of the CDR3 is TGCGCCAGCAGCCCGCTCGTTGGGTCTAGCGAATCAGCGGGGGAGCTGTTTTTT. This codes for CASSPLVGSSESAGELFF. The chain carries TRBV4-3 and TRBJ2-2; D might be TRBD2 (6 bases). V was trimmed by 4 bases and J by 8 bases, leaving 26 bases between them. Germline CDR1 reads LGHNA; CDR2 reads YSLEER. This CDR3 is built from 18 residues.

The chain carries TRBV6-5 and TRBJ2-1; a possible D gene is TRBD1 (6 bases). This CDR3 has 16 amino acids. V lost 0 bases, J lost 4 bases, and 13 bases lay in between. Germline V gene lookup returns CDR1 MNHEY and CDR2 SVGAGI. CDR3 bases: TGTGCCAGCAGTTACTCGGGGGCAGCAACATACAATGAGCAGTTCTTC. Protein: CASSYSGAATYNEQFF.

The gene calls are TRBV6-5 and TRBJ2-3; D assignment may be TRBD1 or TRBD2 (5 bases each). V was pared by 2 bases and J by 5 bases, with 11 bases between. Germline CDR1 MNHEY, CDR2 SVGAGI. The CDR3 covers 14 residues. DNA for the CDR3: TGTGCCAGCAGTTACGGGACGTTCCAAGATACGCAGTATTTT. This sequence encodes CASSYGTFQDTQYF.

The rearrangement links TRBV5-8 to TRBJ1-5; D gene unclear. Germline loops: CDR1 SGHTS, CDR2 YDEGEE. There are 13 residues in the CDR3. As DNA, the CDR3 is TGTGCTTCTAATCGGGCCCGCAATCAGCCCCAGCATTTT. Its protein product is CASNRARNQPQHF.

CDR3 sequence reads: CASSLRRGGHLGDTQYF. DNA for the CDR3: TGTGCCAGCAGCTTGAGGCGGGGGGGCCACTTAGGAGATACGCAGTATTTT. The V call is TRBV7-3, the J call TRBJ2-3; 9 nucleotides agree with TRBD2. The CDR3 sequence is 17 residues long. Germline CDR1 and CDR2: SGHTA and FQGTGA. The V gene end was trimmed by 3 bases and the J gene end by 5 bases; junction bases not matched to a gene: 12.

V is TRBV7-2 and J is TRBJ1-2; D is uncertain. Germline values: CDR1 SGHTA, CDR2 FQGNSA. The CDR3 runs to 14 residues. Between the trimmed V and J ends, which lost 1 base and 8 bases, there was a span of 14 bases. CDR3 bases: TGTGCCAGCAGCTTAGATGGTGGATTTGGGGGCTACACCTTC. Amino acids: CASSLDGGFGGYTF.

The chain links TRBV30 to TRBJ2-5, with a weak D call TRBD1 (6 bases). This CDR3 has 15 amino acids. Trimming took 0 bases from V and 5 from J, leaving 16 bases between them. Per germline, CDR1 GTSNPN and CDR2 SVGIG (reference sequence). The CDR3 here is CAWSVPGHRRETQYF. The CDR3 DNA reads as TGTGCCTGGAGTGTACCGGGACACCGACGGGAGACCCAGTACTTC.

This chain links TRBV6-5 with TRBJ1-2; TRBD1 aligns across 11 bases. CDR3 size: 15 residues. Germline V CDR1 and CDR2: MNHEY, SVGAGI. V dropped 0 bases and J dropped 4; count of bases not matched to a gene: 1. The CDR3 is CASSYSGTGGYGYTF. The CDR3 nucleotides read TGTGCCAGCAGTTACTCAGGGACAGGGGGCTATGGCTACACCTTC.

This rearrangement joins TRBV18 to TRBJ1-3; 7 bases are shared with TRBD1. The V segment lost 5 bases and the J segment 4 bases; nucleotides outside the gene matches: 5. CDR3 length equals 14 residues. The germline V gene has CDR1 KGHSH and CDR2 LQKENI. CDR3 residues: CASSFDREGNTIYF. The CDR3 DNA reads TGTGCCAGCTCATTTGACAGGGAAGGAAACACCATATATTTT.

The chain is built from TRBV19 and TRBJ2-7; 10 positions match TRBD2. The CDR3 runs 14 residues. Germline V gene sequence: CDR1 LNHDA, CDR2 SQIVND (reference sequence). V was pared by 6 bases and J by 1 base, with 3 bases of the junction left unmatched. For the CDR3, the DNA is TGTGCCAGTAGCCCTAGCGGGGGATCCTACGAGCAGTACGTC. Translated, it gives CASSPSGGSYEQYV.

The chain carries TRBV5-1 and TRBJ1-3; D gene ambiguous. Trimming took 3 bases from V and 0 from J, leaving 10 bases between them. The CDR3 runs to 15 residues. Germline V CDR1 and CDR2: SGHRS, YFSETQ. The CDR3 region is CASSSDNFSGNTIYF. The CDR3 nucleotides are TGCGCCAGCAGCTCCGATAACTTCTCTGGAAACACCATATATTTT.

This rearrangement joins TRBV18 to TRBJ2-3, with D unclear. Germline V gene data show CDR1 as KGHSH and CDR2 as LQKENI. Trimming shortened V by 3 bases and J by 2 bases, and 15 bases separated the two germline ends. The CDR3 runs to 16 residues. CDR3 coding DNA: TGTGCCAGCTCACCGGATATCTTGCGGCACACAGATACGCAGTATTTT. Translation: CASSPDILRHTDTQYF.

This clone was recorded only once. V gene TRBV10-1 combines with J gene TRBJ2-5, with a possible D match to TRBD1 (7 bases). In germline, CDR1 is WNHNN, CDR2 SYGVQD (reference sequence). The CDR3 is 15 amino acids. The germline V and J ends were trimmed by 5 bases and 4 bases, with 17 bases remaining between them. The CDR3 here is CASSPNRQGGETQYF. The CDR3 nucleotides read TGCGCCAGCAGTCCTAATCGACAGGGAGGAGAGACCCAGTACTTC.

The chain combines TRBV6-4 with TRBJ1-2; TRBD1 matches 7 bases. In germline, CDR1 is MRHNA, CDR2 SNTAGT. V shed 6 bases, J shed 1 base, and the junction held 2 bases outside the gene matches. There are 13 residues in the CDR3. For the CDR3, the DNA is TGTGCCAGCAGGAGGGACAGTAACTATGGCTACACCTTC. This encodes CASRRDSNYGYTF.

V gene TRBV6-2 or TRBV6-3 combines with J gene TRBJ1-2; 7 nucleotides match TRBD1. The CDR3 contains 13 residues. V shed 5 bases, J shed 3 bases, and the junction held 3 bases outside the gene matches. Looked up from germline, CDR1 is MNHEY and CDR2 is SVGEGT. CDR3 in amino acids: CASSAGQDYGYTF. The CDR3 DNA sequence: TGTGCCAGCAGTGCCGGACAGGACTATGGCTACACCTTC.

This clone was recorded only once. This chain connects TRBV27 to TRBJ1-2, with 9 nucleotides matching TRBD1. Germline V gene lookup returns CDR1 MNHEY and CDR2 SMNVEV (reference sequence). The CDR3 length is 14 residues. V was clipped by 3 bases and J by 5 bases; unmatched bases: 4. The CDR3 spells CASSFTGGRYGYTF. The CDR3 bases are TGTGCCAGCAGTTTTACAGGGGGCCGGTATGGCTACACCTTC.

This chain uses TRBV7-8 with TRBJ2-5, with a possible D match to TRBD2 (5 bases). Germline CDR1 reads SGHVS; CDR2 reads FQNEAQ. V gave up 4 bases and J gave up 7 bases, with 22 bases separating them. This CDR3 region has 16 residues. The CDR3 here is CASSSPRRGSVGTQYF. As DNA, the CDR3 is TGTGCCAGCAGCTCCCCTAGACGGGGTTCGGTGGGGACCCAGTACTTC.

The chain uses TRBV6-5 and TRBJ2-3; no firm D call. CDR1 MNHEY and CDR2 SVGAGI come from the germline V gene. This CDR3 comprises 14 residues. The V gene lost 6 bases and the J gene lost 0 bases, with 10 bases spanning the gap. The CDR3 DNA sequence: TGTGCCAGCAGCACAATAACTAGCACAGATACGCAGTATTTT. It is translated as CASSTITSTDTQYF.